Listed below are T cell receptor beta chains from one sample, sequenced in a study of vaccination effects on CD4 cells after COVID-19. The table came from immunoSEQ multiplex PCR; TCRdb's copy has only in-frame clones and leaves some out. The sample includes 25,000 to 30,000 clones, more than 65% of them seen just once. These receptors have no known antigen. Sequenced material: CD4+ T cells from PBMCs cultured with HCoV-NL63 spike peptides, taken before COVID-19 vaccination. All receptors come from a human donor who received a COVID-19 vaccine. Both conserved end residues are part of each CDR3. The order of the fields is D gene, clone size, J gene, V gene, CDR3 protein, CDR3 DNA. D genes are given only for firm matches. Size values are once, few and many counts, or a class for expanded clones, and some rows have none.

NA | few | TRBJ1-3 | TRBV6-5 | CASSYSALSSGNTIYF | TGTGCCAGCAGTTACTCTGCACTGAGCTCTGGAAACACCATATATTTT
NA | NA | TRBJ1-5 | TRBV5-1 | CASSLEAGRGQPQHF | TGCGCCAGCAGCTTGGAAGCTGGCAGGGGTCAGCCCCAGCATTTT
NA | few | TRBJ1-1 | TRBV7-9 | CASSSWGGGTEAFF | TGTGCCAGCAGCTCCTGGGGTGGTGGCACTGAAGCTTTCTTT
NA | NA | TRBJ1-2 | TRBV25-1 | CASSEYRGNYGYTF | TGTGCCAGCAGTGAATACAGGGGAAACTATGGCTACACCTTC
NA | once | TRBJ2-3 | TRBV7-3 | CASGKGGSTDTQYF | TGTGCCAGCGGCAAGGGGGGGAGCACAGATACGCAGTATTTT
NA | NA | TRBJ1-1 | TRBV3-1/TRBV3-2 | CASSQGAVMNTEAFF | TGTGCCAGCAGCCAAGGGGCAGTCATGAACACTGAAGCTTTCTTT
NA | NA | TRBJ1-6 | TRBV4-3 | CASSLNFWGANDSPLHF | TGCGCCAGCAGCCTAAACTTTTGGGGGGCAAACGATTCACCCCTCCACTTT
TRBD2 | NA | TRBJ2-1 | TRBV5-1 | CASSLGTSGYNEQFF | TGCGCCAGCAGCTTGGGGACTAGCGGTTACAATGAGCAGTTCTTC
TRBD1 | NA | TRBJ1-5 | TRBV28 | CASRRQGDNQPQHF | TGTGCCAGCCGCCGGCAGGGGGACAATCAGCCCCAGCATTTT
TRBD1 | NA | TRBJ2-1 | TRBV18 | CASSPRTGGYNEQFF | TGTGCCAGCTCACCACGGACAGGGGGCTACAATGAGCAGTTCTTC
NA | NA | TRBJ2-1 | TRBV6-2/TRBV6-3 | CASSPPSGYYNEQFF | TGTGCCAGCAGTCCCCCTAGTGGATACTACAATGAGCAGTTCTTC
TRBD2 | NA | TRBJ2-1 | TRBV6-6 | CAIVDGTSGRNEQFF | TGTGCCATCGTAGACGGGACTAGCGGGAGGAATGAGCAGTTCTTC
NA | few | TRBJ1-1 | TRBV7-2 | CASSLEGFHREGPGAEAFF | TGTGCCAGCAGCCTGGAGGGGTTTCACAGGGAAGGCCCAGGCGCTGAAGCTTTCTTT
NA | NA | TRBJ1-1 | TRBV3-1/TRBV3-2 | CASSYGTNTEAFF | TGTGCCAGCAGCTACGGGACGAACACTGAAGCTTTCTTT